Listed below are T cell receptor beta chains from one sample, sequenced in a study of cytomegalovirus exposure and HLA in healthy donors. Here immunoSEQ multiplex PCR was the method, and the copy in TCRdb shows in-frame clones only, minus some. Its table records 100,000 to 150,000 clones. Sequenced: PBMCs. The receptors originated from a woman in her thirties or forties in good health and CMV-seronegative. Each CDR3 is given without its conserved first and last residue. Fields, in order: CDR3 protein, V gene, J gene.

CDR3: ASSLVGATNEKLF; V: TRBV7-9; J: TRBJ1-4
CDR3: ASSLQEQDTGELF; V: TRBV4-3; J: TRBJ2-2
CDR3: ASSRTGGASREGYT; V: TRBV7-9; J: TRBJ1-2
CDR3: ASSLAGGETQY; V: TRBV6-6; J: TRBJ2-5
CDR3: ASSSSTSGGTDTQY; V: TRBV6-6; J: TRBJ2-3
CDR3: ASSLNRGPGNTIY; V: TRBV5-4; J: TRBJ1-3
CDR3: ASSEARADTEAF; V: TRBV6-1; J: TRBJ1-1
CDR3: ASSEGQGEAGELF; V: TRBV6-1; J: TRBJ2-2
CDR3: ASSQGMNTEAF; V: TRBV7-3; J: TRBJ1-1
CDR3: ASSAGVTNTEAF; V: TRBV9; J: TRBJ1-1
CDR3: ASSLDRAREETQY; V: TRBV7-3; J: TRBJ2-5
CDR3: ATSRDQGFSYEQY; V: TRBV15; J: TRBJ2-7
CDR3: ASSLGGGGATDTQY; V: TRBV7-2; J: TRBJ2-3
CDR3: ASSWTGGTGELF; V: TRBV7-9; J: TRBJ2-2
CDR3: ASSEGAGANYEQY; V: TRBV6-4; J: TRBJ2-7
CDR3: ASGHSSGANVLT; V: TRBV19; J: TRBJ2-6
CDR3: ASSFSFGETQY; V: TRBV7-2; J: TRBJ2-5
CDR3: ASRIRGSSSYNEQF; V: TRBV7-2; J: TRBJ2-1
CDR3: ASSPFVRQPQH; V: TRBV18; J: TRBJ1-5
CDR3: ATSTGTGELF; V: TRBV15; J: TRBJ2-2
CDR3: ASSLFAGDGNQPQH; V: TRBV5-5; J: TRBJ1-5
CDR3: ASSHQGECT; V: TRBV14; J: TRBJ1-2
CDR3: ASSLIRLATNTGELF; V: TRBV5-1; J: TRBJ2-2
CDR3: ASSQVSGQGPYEQY; V: TRBV4-2; J: TRBJ2-7
CDR3: SVVGVSLVIGTQY; V: TRBV29-1; J: TRBJ2-3
CDR3: ASSLRTGMNTEAF; V: TRBV14; J: TRBJ1-1
CDR3: ASSDGGPGNEKLF; V: TRBV2; J: TRBJ1-4
CDR3: ASSYTGGRNSPLH; V: TRBV9; J: TRBJ1-6
CDR3: SVPGTVAEKLF; V: TRBV29-1; J: TRBJ1-4
CDR3: ASSPRTGGFYGYT; V: TRBV4-3; J: TRBJ1-2
CDR3: AILNGFLNTGELF; V: TRBV10-2; J: TRBJ2-2